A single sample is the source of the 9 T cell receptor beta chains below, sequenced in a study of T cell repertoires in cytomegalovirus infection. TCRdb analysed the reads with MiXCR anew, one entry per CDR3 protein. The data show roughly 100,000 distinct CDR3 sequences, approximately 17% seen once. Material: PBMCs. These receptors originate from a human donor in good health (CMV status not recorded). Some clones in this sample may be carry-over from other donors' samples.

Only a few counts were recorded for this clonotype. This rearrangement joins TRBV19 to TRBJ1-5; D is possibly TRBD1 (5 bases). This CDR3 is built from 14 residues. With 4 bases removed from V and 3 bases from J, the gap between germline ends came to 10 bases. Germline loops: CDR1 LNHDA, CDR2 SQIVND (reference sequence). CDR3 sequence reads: CASSTDTPNQPQHF. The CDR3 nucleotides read TGTGCCAGTAGTACGGACACACCCAATCAGCCCCAGCATTTT. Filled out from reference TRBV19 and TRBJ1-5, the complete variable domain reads DGGITQSPKYLFRKEGQNVTLSCEQNLNHDAMYWYRQDPGQGLRLIYYSQIVNDFQKGDIAEGYSVSREKKESFPLTVTSAQKNPTAFYLCASSTDTPNQPQHFGDGTRLSIL.

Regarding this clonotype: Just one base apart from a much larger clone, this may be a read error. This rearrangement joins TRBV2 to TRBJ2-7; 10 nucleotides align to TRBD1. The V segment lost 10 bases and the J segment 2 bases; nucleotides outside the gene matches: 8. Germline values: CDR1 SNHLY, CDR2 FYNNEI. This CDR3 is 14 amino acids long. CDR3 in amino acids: CAISPGQGPYEQYF. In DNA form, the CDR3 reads TGTGCCATCTCCCCGGGACAGGGGCCCTACGAGCAGTACTTC.

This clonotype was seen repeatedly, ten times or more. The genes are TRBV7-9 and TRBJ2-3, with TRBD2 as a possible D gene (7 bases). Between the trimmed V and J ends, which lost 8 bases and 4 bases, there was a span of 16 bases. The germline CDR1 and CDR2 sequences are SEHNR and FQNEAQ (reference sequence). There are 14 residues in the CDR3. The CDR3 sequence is CASGGAGASDTQYF. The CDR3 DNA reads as TGTGCCAGCGGGGGGGCGGGGGCCTCAGATACGCAGTATTTT.

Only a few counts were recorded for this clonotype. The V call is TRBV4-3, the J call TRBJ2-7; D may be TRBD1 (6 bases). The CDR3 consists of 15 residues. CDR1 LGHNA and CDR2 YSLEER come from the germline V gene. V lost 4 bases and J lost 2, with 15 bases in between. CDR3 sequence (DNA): TGCGCCAGCAGCCCCGGCCGGACAGCCGCCTACGAGCAGTACTTC. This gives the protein CASSPGRTAAYEQYF.

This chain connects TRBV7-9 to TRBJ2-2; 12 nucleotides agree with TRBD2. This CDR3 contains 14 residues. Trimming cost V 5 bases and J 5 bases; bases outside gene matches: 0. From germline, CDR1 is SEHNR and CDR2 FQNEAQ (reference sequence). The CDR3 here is CASSTSGGTGELFF. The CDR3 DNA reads TGTGCCAGCAGCACTAGCGGGGGGACCGGGGAGCTGTTTTTT.

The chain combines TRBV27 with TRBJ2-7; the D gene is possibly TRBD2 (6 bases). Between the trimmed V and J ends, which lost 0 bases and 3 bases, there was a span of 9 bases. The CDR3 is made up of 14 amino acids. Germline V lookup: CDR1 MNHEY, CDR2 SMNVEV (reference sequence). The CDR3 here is CASSLSRGNYEQYF. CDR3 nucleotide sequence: TGTGCCAGCAGTTTATCACGGGGGAACTACGAGCAGTACTTC.

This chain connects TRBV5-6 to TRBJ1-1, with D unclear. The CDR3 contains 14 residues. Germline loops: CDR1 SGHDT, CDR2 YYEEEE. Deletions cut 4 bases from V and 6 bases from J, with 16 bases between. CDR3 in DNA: TGTGCCAGCAGCCCTTTTGGTAGGGAACCTGAAGCTTTCTTT. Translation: CASSPFGREPEAFF.

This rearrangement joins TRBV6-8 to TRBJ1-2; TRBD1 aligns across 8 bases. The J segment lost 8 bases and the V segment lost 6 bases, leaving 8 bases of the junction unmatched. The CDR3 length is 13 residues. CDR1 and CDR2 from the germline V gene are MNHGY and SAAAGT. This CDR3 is CASRAQGARGYTF. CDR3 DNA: TGTGCCAGCAGAGCGCAGGGGGCCCGAGGCTACACCTTC.

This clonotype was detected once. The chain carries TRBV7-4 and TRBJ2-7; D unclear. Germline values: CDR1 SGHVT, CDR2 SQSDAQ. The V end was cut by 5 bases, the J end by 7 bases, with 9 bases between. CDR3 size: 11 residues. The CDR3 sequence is CASSATREQYF. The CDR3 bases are TGTGCCAGCAGCGCCACGCGGGAGCAGTACTTC.